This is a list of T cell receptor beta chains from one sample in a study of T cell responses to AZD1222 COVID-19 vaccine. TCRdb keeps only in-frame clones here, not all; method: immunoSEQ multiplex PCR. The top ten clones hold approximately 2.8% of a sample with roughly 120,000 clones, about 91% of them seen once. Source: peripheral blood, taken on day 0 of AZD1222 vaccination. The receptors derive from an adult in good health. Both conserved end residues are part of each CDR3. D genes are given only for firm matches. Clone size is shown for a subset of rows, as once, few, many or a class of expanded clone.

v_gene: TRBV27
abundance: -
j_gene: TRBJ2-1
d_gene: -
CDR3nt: TGTGCCAGCAGTTTATCACAGAGGGTACAGGGATGGGACAATGAGCAGTTCTTC
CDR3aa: CASSLSQRVQGWDNEQFF

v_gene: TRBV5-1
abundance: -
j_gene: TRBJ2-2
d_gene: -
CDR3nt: TGCGCCAGCAGCTTGAGTCAGAAGAACACCGGGGAGCTGTTTTTT
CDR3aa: CASSLSQKNTGELFF

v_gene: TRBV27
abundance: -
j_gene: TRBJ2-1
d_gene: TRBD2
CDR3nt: TGTGCCAGCAGTTCTATCTCACCGGGACTAGCGGGAGACTACAATGAGCAGTTCTTC
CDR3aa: CASSSISPGLAGDYNEQFF

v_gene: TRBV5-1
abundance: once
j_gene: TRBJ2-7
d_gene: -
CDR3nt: TGCGCCAGCAGCCTCGGAGGGAAAGGATTCGAGCAGTACTTC
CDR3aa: CASSLGGKGFEQYF

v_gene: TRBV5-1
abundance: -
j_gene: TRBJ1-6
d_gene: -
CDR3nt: TGCGCCAGCAGCTTCCGGGAGCCCTATAATTCACCCCTCCACTTT
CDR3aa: CASSFREPYNSPLHF

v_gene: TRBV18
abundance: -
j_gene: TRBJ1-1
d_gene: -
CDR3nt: TGTGCCAGCTCACCAGCAGGAGCGAACACTGAAGCTTTCTTT
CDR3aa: CASSPAGANTEAFF

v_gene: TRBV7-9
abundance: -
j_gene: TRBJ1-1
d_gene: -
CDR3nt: TGTGCCAGCAGCTCCTACGGCAGGGATGCTTTCTTT
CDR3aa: CASSSYGRDAFF

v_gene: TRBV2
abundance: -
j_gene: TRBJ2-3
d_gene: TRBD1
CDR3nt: TGTGCCAGCGACAGGGCGCTAACCACAGATACGCAGTATTTT
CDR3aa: CASDRALTTDTQYF

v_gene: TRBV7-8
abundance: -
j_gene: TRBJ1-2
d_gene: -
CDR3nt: TGTGCCAGCAGCTTAGGGCAGGGGAATGGCTACACCTTC
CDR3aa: CASSLGQGNGYTF

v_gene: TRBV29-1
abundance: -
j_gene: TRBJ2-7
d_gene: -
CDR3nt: TGCAGCGTTTGGGGGTATTCGGGAGAGCAGTACTTC
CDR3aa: CSVWGYSGEQYF

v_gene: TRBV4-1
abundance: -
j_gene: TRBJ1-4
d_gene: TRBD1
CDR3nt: TGCGCCAGCAGCCCATCAGGGACAGGGATTATCACGAATGAAAAACTGTTTTTT
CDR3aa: CASSPSGTGIITNEKLFF

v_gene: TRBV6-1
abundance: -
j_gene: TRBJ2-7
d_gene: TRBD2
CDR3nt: TGTGCCAGCAGTGACCCGGGAGGGGGTCATTTTGGCTACGAGCAGTACTTC
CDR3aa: CASSDPGGGHFGYEQYF

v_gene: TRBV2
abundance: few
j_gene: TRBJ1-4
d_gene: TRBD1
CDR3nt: TGTGCCAGCAGTGAAGGACAGGGAGGGAGTTATAATGAAAAACTGTTTTTT
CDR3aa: CASSEGQGGSYNEKLFF

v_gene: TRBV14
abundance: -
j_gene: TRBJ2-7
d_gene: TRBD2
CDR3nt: TGTGCCAGCAGCCGCAAGGGGCGGGAGTCCCACGAGCAGTACTTC
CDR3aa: CASSRKGRESHEQYF

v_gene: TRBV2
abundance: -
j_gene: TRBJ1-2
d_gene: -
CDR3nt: TGTGCCAGCAGTGGGTATGGCGGCGGCTACACCTTC
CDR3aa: CASSGYGGGYTF

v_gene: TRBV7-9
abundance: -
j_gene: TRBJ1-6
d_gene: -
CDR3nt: TGTGCCAGCAGCTGGGACATGCCCAATTCACCCCTCCACTTT
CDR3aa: CASSWDMPNSPLHF

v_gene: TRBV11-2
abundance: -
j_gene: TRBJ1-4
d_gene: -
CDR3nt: TGTGCCAGCAGCTTCCAGGGAGCCAGCGAAAAACTGTTTTTT
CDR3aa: CASSFQGASEKLFF

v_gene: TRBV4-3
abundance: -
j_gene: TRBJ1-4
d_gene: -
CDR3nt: TGCGCCAGCAGCCAAGTTAACAGGATGATGGATGAAAAACTGTTTTTT
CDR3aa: CASSQVNRMMDEKLFF

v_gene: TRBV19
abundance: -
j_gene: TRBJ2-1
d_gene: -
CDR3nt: TGTGCCAGTAGTATAGGTCTCTACAATGAGCAGTTCTTC
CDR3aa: CASSIGLYNEQFF

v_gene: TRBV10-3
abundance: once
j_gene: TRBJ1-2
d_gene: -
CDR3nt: TGTGCCATCAGTGGTGACAGGAACTATGGCTACACCTTC
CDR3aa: CAISGDRNYGYTF

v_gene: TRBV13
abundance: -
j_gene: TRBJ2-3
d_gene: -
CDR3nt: TGTGCCAGCAGCTTGCTTGGTAGGGGGGATACGCAGTATTTT
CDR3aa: CASSLLGRGDTQYF

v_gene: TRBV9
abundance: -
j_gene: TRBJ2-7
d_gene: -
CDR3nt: TGTGCCAGCAGCGTCCCAGCCTACGAGCAGTACTTC
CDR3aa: CASSVPAYEQYF

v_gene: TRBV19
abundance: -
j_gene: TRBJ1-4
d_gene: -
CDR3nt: TGTGCCAGTAGAAAACAACGGAATAATGAAAAACTGTTTTTT
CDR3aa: CASRKQRNNEKLFF

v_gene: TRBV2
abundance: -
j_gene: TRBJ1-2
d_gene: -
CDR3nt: TGTGCCAGTAGCGCAGATTCCTCTGGCTATGGCTACACCTTC
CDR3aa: CASSADSSGYGYTF

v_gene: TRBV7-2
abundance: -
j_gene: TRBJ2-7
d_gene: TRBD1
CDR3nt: TGTGCCAGCAGCCTTAACCGGGACAGGGGGATCTACGAGCAGTACTTC
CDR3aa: CASSLNRDRGIYEQYF

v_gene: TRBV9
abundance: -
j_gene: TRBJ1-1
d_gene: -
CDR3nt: TGTGCCAGCAGCGTAGATGCCAGGGAGAACACTGAAGCTTTCTTT
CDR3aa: CASSVDARENTEAFF

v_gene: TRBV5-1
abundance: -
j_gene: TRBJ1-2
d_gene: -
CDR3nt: TGCGCCAGCAGCTTGGGGCAGTCACACTATGGCTACACCTTC
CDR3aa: CASSLGQSHYGYTF

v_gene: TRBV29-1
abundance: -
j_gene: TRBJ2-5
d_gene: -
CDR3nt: TGCAGCGTTGATGGACTACCCCAAAGGAAGACCCAGTACTTC
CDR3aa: CSVDGLPQRKTQYF

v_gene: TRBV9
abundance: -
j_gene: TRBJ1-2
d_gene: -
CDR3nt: TGTGCCAGCAGCCTGGGGCCCGGGGGCCCTCCCCCCTATGGCTACACCTTC
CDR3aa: CASSLGPGGPPPYGYTF

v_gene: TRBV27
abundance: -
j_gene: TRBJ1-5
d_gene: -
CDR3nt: TGTGCCAGCGGACGCGGCAATCAGCCCCAGCATTTT
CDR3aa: CASGRGNQPQHF

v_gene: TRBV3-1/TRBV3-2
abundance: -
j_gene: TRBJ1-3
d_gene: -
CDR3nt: TGTGCCAGCAGCCCGACGAAAGGCGGAAACACCATATATTTT
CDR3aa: CASSPTKGGNTIYF

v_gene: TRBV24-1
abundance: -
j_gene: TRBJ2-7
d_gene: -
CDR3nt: TGCTCCCACAGAGGGCGTCGGTACGAGCAGTACTTC
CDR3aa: CSHRGRRYEQYF

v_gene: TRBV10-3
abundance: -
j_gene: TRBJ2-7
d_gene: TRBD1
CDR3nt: TGTGCCATCAGTGGGCCGGGGACAGGACTATCCTACGAGCAGTACTTC
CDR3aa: CAISGPGTGLSYEQYF

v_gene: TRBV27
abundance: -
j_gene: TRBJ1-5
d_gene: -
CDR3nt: TGTGCCAGCAGCACAGGGAACTATAGCAATCAGCCCCAGCATTTT
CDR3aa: CASSTGNYSNQPQHF

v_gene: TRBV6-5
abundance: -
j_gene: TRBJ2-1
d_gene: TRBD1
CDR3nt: TGTGCCAGCAGGGACAGGGGGCGCGTAATCTATGAGCAGTTCTTC
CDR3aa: CASRDRGRVIYEQFF

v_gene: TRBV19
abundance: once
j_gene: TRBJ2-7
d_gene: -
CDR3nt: TGTGCCAGTAGTATATCGGGGGAGATCTACGAGCAGTACTTC
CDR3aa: CASSISGEIYEQYF

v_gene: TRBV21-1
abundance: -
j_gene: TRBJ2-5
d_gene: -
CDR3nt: TGTGCCAGCAGCAACCCCCCTATTCGGGAGCTCTGGGAGACCCAGTACTTC
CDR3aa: CASSNPPIRELWETQYF

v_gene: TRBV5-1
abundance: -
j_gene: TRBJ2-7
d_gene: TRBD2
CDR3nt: TGCGCCAGCAGGTACGGGGGGGCGCGGGAGTCAGACGAGCAGTACTTC
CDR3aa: CASRYGGARESDEQYF

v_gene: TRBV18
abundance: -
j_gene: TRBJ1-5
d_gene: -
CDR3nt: TGTGCCAGCTCACCGGACGGGGATTTCAATCAGCCCCAGCATTTT
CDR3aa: CASSPDGDFNQPQHF

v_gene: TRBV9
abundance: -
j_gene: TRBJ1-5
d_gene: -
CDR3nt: TGTGCCAGCAGCGTAGGGGTCGGGTGGACGCCCCAGCATTTT
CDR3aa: CASSVGVGWTPQHF

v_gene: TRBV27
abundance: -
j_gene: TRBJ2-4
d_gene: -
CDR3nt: TGTGCCAGCAGTTCCAACCCCGGATCGGCCAAAAACATTCAGTACTTC
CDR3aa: CASSSNPGSAKNIQYF

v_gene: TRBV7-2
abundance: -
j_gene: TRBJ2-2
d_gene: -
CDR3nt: TGTGCCAGCAGCTTAGTACCGAACACCGGGGAGCTGTTTTTT
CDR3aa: CASSLVPNTGELFF

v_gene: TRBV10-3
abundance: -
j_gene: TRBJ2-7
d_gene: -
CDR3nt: TGTGCCATCAGCGACAGCCGCTCCTACGAGCAGTACTTC
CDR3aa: CAISDSRSYEQYF

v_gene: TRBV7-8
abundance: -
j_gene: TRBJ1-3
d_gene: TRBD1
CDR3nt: TGTGCCAGCAGCCGGACAGGGTCTGGAAACACCATATATTTT
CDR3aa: CASSRTGSGNTIYF

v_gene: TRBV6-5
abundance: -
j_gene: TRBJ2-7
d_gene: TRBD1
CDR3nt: TGTGCCAGCAGTTGGACAGGGGGCTACGAGCAGTACTTC
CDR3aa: CASSWTGGYEQYF

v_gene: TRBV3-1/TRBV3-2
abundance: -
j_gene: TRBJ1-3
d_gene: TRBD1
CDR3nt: TGTGCCAGCAGCCGCGGACAGGGGGAAGGAAACACCATATATTTT
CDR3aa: CASSRGQGEGNTIYF

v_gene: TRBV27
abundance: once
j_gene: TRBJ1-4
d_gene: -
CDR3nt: TGTGCCAGCAGGGGGGTTAGTGAGACGCGTGAAAAACTGTTTTTT
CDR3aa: CASRGVSETREKLFF

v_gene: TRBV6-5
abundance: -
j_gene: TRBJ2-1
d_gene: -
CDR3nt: TGTGCCAGCAGTTACGGCTATGAGCAGTTCTTC
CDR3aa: CASSYGYEQFF